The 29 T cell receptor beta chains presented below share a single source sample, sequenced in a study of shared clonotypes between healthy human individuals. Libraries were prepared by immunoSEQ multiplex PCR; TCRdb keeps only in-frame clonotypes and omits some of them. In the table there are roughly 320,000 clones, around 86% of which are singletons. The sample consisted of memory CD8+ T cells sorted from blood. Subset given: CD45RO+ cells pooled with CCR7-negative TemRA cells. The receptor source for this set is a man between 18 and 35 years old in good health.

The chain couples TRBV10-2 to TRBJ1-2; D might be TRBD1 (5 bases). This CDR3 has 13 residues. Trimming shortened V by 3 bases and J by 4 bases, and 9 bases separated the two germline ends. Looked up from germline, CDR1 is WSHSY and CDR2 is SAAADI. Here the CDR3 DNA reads TGCGCCAGCAGTGATTCCGACAGCTATGGCTACACCTTC. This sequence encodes CASSDSDSYGYTF.

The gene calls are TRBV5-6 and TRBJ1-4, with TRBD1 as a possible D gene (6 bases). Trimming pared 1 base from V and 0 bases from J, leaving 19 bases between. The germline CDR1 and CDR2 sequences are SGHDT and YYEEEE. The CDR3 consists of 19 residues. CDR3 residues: CASSLRGGTGLSTNEKLFF. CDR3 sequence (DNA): TGTGCCAGCAGCTTGAGAGGGGGAACAGGGTTATCAACTAATGAAAAACTGTTTTTT.

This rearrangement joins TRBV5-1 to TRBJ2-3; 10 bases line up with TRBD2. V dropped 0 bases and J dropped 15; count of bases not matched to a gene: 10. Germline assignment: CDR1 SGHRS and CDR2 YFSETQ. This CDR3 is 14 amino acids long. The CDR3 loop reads CASSLDLTSGIGYF. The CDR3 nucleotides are TGCGCCAGCAGCTTGGACCTTACTAGCGGGATAGGATATTTT.

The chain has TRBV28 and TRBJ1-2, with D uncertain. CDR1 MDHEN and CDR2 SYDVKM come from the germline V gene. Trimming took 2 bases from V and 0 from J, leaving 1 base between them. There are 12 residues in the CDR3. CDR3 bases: TGTGCCAGCAGTTTAGCTAACTATGGCTACACCTTC. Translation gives CASSLANYGYTF.

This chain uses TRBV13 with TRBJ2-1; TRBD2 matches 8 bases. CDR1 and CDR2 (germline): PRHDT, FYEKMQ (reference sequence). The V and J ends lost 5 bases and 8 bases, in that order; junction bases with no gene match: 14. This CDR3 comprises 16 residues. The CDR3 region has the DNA TGTGCCAGCAGCCTAATAGCGGGAAGGTCCACCGATGAGCAGTTCTTC. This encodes CASSLIAGRSTDEQFF. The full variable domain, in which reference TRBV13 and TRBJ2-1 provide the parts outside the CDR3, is AAGVIQSPRHLIKEKRETATLKCYPIPRHDTVYWYQQGPGQDPQFLISFYEKMQSDKGSIPDRFSAQQFSDYHSELNMSSLELGDSALYFCASSLIAGRSTDEQFFGPGTRLTVL.

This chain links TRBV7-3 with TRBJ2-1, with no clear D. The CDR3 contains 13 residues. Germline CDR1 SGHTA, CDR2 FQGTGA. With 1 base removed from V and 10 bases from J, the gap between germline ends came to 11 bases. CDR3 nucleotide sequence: TGTGCCAGCAGCTTAATATGGGGTGGGGAGCAGTTCTTC. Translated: CASSLIWGGEQFF.

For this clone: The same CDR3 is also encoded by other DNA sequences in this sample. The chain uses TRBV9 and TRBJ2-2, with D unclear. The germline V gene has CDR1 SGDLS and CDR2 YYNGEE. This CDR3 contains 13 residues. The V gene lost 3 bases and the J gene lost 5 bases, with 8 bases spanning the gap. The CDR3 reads CASSARYTGELFF. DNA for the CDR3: TGTGCCAGCAGCGCGAGATATACCGGGGAGCTGTTTTTT.

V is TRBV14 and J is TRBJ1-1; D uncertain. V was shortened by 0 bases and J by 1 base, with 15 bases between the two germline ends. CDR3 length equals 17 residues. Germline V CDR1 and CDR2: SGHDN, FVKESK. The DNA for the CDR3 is TGTGCCAGCAGCCAAGATCTATGGGGTTCGGAGAACACTGAAGCTTTCTTT. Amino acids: CASSQDLWGSENTEAFF. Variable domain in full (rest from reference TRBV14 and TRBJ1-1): EAGVTQFPSHSVIEKGQTVTLRCDPISGHDNLYWYRRVMGKEIKFLLHFVKESKQDESGMPNNRFLAERTGGTYSTLKVQPAELEDSGVYFCASSQDLWGSENTEAFFGQGTRLTVV.

The CDR3 loop reads CASSEYDLNNEQFF. The CDR3 nucleotides are TGTGCCAGCAGTGAGTATGATTTGAACAATGAGCAGTTCTTC. The chain combines TRBV6-1 with TRBJ2-1; D unclear. The ends were cut back, 3 bases at V and 5 bases at J, with 11 bases in the middle. Germline V gene sequence: CDR1 MNHNS, CDR2 SASEGT. The length of the CDR3 is 14 residues.

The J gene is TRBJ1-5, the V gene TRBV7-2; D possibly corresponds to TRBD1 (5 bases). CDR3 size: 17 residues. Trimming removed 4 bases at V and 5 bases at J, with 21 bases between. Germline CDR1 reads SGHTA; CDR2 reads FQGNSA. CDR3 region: CASSSTLLGETDQPQHF. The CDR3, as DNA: TGTGCCAGCAGCTCAACACTTCTAGGGGAGACGGATCAGCCCCAGCATTTT.

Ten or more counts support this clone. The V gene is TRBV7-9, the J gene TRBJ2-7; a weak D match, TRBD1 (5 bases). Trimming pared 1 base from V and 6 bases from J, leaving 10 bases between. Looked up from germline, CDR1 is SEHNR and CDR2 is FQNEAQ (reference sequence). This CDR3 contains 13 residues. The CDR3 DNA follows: TGTGCCAGCAGCTTAGGGGGCAGTTCCGAGCAGTACTTC. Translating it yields CASSLGGSSEQYF.

The CDR3 bases are TGTGCCAGCAGCTTAGATCCGGGGGGCATTCAGTACTTC. It codes for CASSLDPGGIQYF. The genes are TRBV7-9 and TRBJ2-4; 7 bases line up with TRBD2. J gave up 9 bases and V 1 base, and 3 bases lay outside the gene matches. CDR3 size: 13 residues. Germline-derived CDR1 and CDR2 are SEHNR and FQNEAQ (reference sequence). Using reference TRBV7-9 and TRBJ2-4 for the parts outside the CDR3, the full variable domain is DTGVSQNPRHKITKRGQNVTFRCDPISEHNRLYWYRQTLGQGPEFLTYFQNEAQLEKSRLLSDRFSAERPKGSFSTLEIQRTEQGDSAMYLCASSLDPGGIQYFGAGTRLSVL.

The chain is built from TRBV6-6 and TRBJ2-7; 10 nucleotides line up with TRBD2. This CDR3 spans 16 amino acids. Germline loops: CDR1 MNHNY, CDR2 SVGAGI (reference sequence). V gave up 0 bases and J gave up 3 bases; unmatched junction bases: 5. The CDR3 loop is CASSYSEWTSGYEQYF. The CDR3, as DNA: TGTGCCAGCAGTTACTCAGAATGGACTAGCGGCTACGAGCAGTACTTC.

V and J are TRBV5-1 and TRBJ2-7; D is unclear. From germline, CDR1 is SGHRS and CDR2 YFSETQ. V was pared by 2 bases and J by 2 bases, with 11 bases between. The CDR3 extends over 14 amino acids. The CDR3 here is CASSFELTPYEQYF. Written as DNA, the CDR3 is TGCGCCAGCAGCTTCGAGCTAACCCCCTACGAGCAGTACTTC. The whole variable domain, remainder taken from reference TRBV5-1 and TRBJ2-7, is KAGVTQTPRYLIKTRGQQVTLSCSPISGHRSVSWYQQTPGQGLQFLFEYFSETQRNKGNFPGRFSGRQFSNSRSEMNVSTLELGDSALYLCASSFELTPYEQYFGPGTRLTVT.

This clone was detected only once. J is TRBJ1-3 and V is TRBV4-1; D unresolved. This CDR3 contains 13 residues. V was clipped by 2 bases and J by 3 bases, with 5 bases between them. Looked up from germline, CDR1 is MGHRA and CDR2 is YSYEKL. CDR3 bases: TGCGCCAGCAGCCAATCCTTTGGAAACACCATATATTTT. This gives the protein CASSQSFGNTIYF.

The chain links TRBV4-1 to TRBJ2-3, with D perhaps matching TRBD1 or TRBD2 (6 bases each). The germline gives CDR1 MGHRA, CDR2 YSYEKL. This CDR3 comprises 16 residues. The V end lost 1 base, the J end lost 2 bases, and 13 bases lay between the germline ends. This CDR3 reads CASSQGRDTYTDTQYF. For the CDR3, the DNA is TGCGCCAGCAGCCAAGGGCGGGACACCTACACAGATACGCAGTATTTT.

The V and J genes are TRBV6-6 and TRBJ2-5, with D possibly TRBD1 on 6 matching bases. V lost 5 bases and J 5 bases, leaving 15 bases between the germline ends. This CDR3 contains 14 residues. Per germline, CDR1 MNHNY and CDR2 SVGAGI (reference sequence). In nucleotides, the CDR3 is TGTGCCAGCAGTCGGGACACGCCGAGGGAGACCCAGTACTTC. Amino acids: CASSRDTPRETQYF.

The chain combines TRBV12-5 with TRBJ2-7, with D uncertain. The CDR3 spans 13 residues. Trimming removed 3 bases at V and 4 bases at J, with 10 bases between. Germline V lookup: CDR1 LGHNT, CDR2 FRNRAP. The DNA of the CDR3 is TGTGCTAGTGGTTTCGGCCAACTATACGAGCAGTACTTC. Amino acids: CASGFGQLYEQYF.

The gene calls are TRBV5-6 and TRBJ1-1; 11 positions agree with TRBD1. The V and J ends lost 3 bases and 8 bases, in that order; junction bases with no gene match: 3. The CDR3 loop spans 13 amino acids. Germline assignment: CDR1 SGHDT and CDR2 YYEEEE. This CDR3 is CASSSGQGDEAFF. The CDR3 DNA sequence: TGTGCCAGCAGCTCGGGACAGGGGGACGAAGCTTTCTTT.

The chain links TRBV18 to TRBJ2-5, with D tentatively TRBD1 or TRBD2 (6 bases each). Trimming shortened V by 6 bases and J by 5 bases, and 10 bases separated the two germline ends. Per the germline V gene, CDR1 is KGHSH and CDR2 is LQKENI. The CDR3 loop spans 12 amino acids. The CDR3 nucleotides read TGTGCCAGCTCCCGGGGGCTGGAGACCCAGTACTTC. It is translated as CASSRGLETQYF. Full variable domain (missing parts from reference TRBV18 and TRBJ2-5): NAGVMQNPRHLVRRRGQEARLRCSPMKGHSHVYWYRQLPEEGLKFMVYLQKENIIDESGMPKERFSAEFPKEGPSILRIQQVVRGDSAAYFCASSRGLETQYFGPGTRLLVL.

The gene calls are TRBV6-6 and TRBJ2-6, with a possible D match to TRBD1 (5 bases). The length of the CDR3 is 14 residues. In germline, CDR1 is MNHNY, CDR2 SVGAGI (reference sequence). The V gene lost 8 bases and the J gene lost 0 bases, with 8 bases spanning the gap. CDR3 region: CASQDSSGANVLTF. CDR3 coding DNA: TGTGCCAGCCAAGACAGCTCTGGGGCCAACGTCCTGACTTTC.

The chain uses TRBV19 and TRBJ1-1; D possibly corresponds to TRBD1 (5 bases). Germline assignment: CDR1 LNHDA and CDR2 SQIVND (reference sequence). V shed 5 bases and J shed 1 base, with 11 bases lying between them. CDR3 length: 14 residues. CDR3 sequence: CASSWGTENTEAFF. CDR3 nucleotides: TGTGCCAGTAGTTGGGGGACGGAGAACACTGAAGCTTTCTTT.

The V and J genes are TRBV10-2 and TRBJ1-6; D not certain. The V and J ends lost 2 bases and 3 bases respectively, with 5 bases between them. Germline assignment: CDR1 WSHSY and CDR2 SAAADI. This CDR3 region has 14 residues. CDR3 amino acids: CASSEGSYNSPLHF. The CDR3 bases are TGCGCCAGCAGTGAGGGCAGCTATAATTCACCCCTCCACTTT.

CDR3 DNA sequence: TGTGCCAGCAGTGACCGGACAGGGGGCGAGGTCTACGAGCAGTACTTC. Its protein is CASSDRTGGEVYEQYF. The V and J genes are TRBV2 and TRBJ2-7; 11 bases align to TRBD1. CDR1 SNHLY and CDR2 FYNNEI come from the germline V gene. This CDR3 region has 16 residues. After removal of 3 bases from V and 3 bases from J, the junction contained 7 bases not matched to a gene.

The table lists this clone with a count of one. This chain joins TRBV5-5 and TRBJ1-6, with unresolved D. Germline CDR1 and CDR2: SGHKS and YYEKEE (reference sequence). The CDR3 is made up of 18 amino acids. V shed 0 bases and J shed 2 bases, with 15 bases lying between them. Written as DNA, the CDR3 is TGTGCCAGCAGCTTGGAGGGATCGAAATCGGCCTATAATTCACCCCTCCACTTT. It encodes CASSLEGSKSAYNSPLHF.

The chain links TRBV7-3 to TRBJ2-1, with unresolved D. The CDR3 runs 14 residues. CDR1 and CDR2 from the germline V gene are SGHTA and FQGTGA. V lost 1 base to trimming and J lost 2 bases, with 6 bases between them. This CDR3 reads CASSLNGPYNEQFF. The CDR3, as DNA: TGTGCCAGCAGCTTAAACGGGCCCTACAATGAGCAGTTCTTC.

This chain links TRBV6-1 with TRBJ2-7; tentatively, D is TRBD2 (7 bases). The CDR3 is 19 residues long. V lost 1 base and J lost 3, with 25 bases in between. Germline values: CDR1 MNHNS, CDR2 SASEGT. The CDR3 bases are TGTGCCAGCAGTGAAGTACAGGGCAGAATGGCGGGGGCCTACTACGAGCAGTACTTC. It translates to CASSEVQGRMAGAYYEQYF.

CDR3 nucleotide sequence: TGTGCCAGCAGCTTGAGGGGGAGCGACGAGCAGTACTTC. Amino acids: CASSLRGSDEQYF. The chain recombines TRBV13 with TRBJ2-7; possibly TRBD1 for D (6 bases). Germline V gene lookup returns CDR1 PRHDT and CDR2 FYEKMQ (reference sequence). The CDR3 has 13 amino acids. The V and J ends lost 3 bases and 5 bases respectively, with 11 bases between them.

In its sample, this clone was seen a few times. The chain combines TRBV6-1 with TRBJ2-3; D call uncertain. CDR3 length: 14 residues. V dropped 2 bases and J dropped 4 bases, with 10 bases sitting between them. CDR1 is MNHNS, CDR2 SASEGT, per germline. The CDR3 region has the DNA TGTGCCAGCAGTGAAATGGCAGGATCAGATACGCAGTATTTT. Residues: CASSEMAGSDTQYF.